These 5 T cell receptor beta chains were all obtained from the same sample, sequenced in a study of OX40 agonist ivuxolimab in advanced cancers. This table comes from immunoSEQ multiplex PCR, and its TCRdb copy is limited to in-frame clones, with some not included. The table includes 65,000 to 80,000 clones, about 92% detected once. This specimen consisted of CD4+ or CD8+ T cells sorted from blood, obtained in a trial of the OX40 agonist ivuxolimab. These receptors were taken from an adult with an advanced solid tumor such as melanoma, head and neck, liver or kidney cancer.

The chain links TRBV5-6 to TRBJ2-7; no clear D gene. V lost 3 bases and J lost 2, with 15 bases in between. CDR1 and CDR2 (germline): SGHDT, YYEEEE. The CDR3 has 15 residues. Written as DNA, the CDR3 is TGTGCCAGCAGCTCCTTAGGCGTACTTACCTACGAGCAGTACTTC. Protein: CASSSLGVLTYEQYF.

The chain recombines TRBV5-1 with TRBJ2-5; 12 bases map to TRBD2. The CDR3 loop spans 18 amino acids. Trimming removed 4 bases from V and 4 bases from J; junction bases left unmatched: 14. The germline gives CDR1 SGHRS, CDR2 YFSETQ. The CDR3 loop reads CASSPAWASGRGGETQYF. The CDR3 DNA is TGCGCCAGCAGCCCGGCCTGGGCTAGCGGGAGGGGTGGAGAGACCCAGTACTTC.

The rearrangement links TRBV18 to TRBJ2-2; 8 positions match TRBD1. V was clipped by 8 bases and J by 0 bases; unmatched bases: 5. CDR1 and CDR2 from the germline V gene are KGHSH and LQKENI. The CDR3 runs 15 residues. The CDR3 loop is CASRTGGSNTGELFF. In DNA, the CDR3 is TGTGCCAGCCGCACAGGGGGATCGAACACCGGGGAGCTGTTTTTT.

The V and J genes are TRBV7-2 and TRBJ2-3; 8 bases line up with TRBD1. CDR1 is SGHTA and CDR2 is FQGNSA in the germline V gene. This CDR3 is built from 14 residues. V lost 5 bases and J lost 2; bases outside the gene matches: 3. The CDR3 loop reads CASSLTGDTDTQYF. DNA of the CDR3: TGTGCCAGCAGCCTGACAGGGGACACAGATACGCAGTATTTT.

This chain links TRBV28 with TRBJ1-4, with TRBD1 identical over 8 bases. This CDR3 is 17 amino acids long. The germline V gene has CDR1 MDHEN and CDR2 SYDVKM. V lost 5 bases to trimming and J lost 0 bases; unmatched junction nucleotides: 8. CDR3 nucleotide sequence: TGTGCCAGCAGTGAAGACAGGGGACCTGCAACTAATGAAAAACTGTTTTTT. This gives the protein CASSEDRGPATNEKLFF.